This TCR beta chain is drawn from a study of beta chain features in type 1 diabetes. Study-wide results and limits: A potential influence of HLA type upon TCRB rearrangement remained unresolved herein. Overrepresentation of cells with high TCR expression could result from cDNA sequencing.

The germline V and J ends were trimmed by 2 bases and 4 bases, with 8 bases remaining between them. Germline loops: CDR1 MGHRA, CDR2 YSYEKL. The CDR3 spans 13 residues. CD4+ naive, central memory, regulatory and stem cell-like memory subsets were isolated by sorting on CD45RO/CCR7/CD25/CD127/CD95/CD27. Reverse transcribing all isolated RNA meant expressed TCRB transcripts were sequenced. Data came from immunoSEQ multiplex PCR; TCRdb stores just in-frame clones and leaves some out. The table records more than 150,000 clones, about 13% of them present only once. In this sample, this clone turned up a few times. Its antigen is unknown.

Sequencing was performed on central memory CD4+ T cells from blood. The sequence was collected from a woman aged 18-29 years in good health. The V and J genes are TRBV4-1 and TRBJ2-5; no reliable D call. The DNA for the CDR3 is TGCGCCAGCAGCCAACAGGAACGAGAGACCCAGTACTTC. Its translation is CASSQQERETQYF.